These 32 T cell receptor beta chains share one sample of origin, sequenced in a study of T cells in localized non-small cell lung cancer. The data were produced by immunoSEQ multiplex PCR, yet TCRdb's version contains in-frame clones alone and is incomplete. The sample carries roughly 77,000 clones, more than 75% recorded once. Sequenced here: peripheral blood, sampled before any cancer treatment. These TCRs come from a woman aged 35-75 years with stage I squamous cell lung carcinoma.

Here the CDR3 DNA reads TGCGCCAGCAGCCCCGGGTCACCCCCAACTAATGAAAAACTGTTTTTT. Encoded protein: CASSPGSPPTNEKLFF. The chain uses TRBV5-1 and TRBJ1-4; D is unresolved. This CDR3 has 16 residues. Trimming stripped 4 bases from V and 0 bases from J, with 13 bases between. The germline CDR1 and CDR2 sequences are SGHRS and YFSETQ.

The chain carries TRBV30 and TRBJ2-7; D unresolved. Germline CDR1 is GTSNPN and CDR2 is SVGIG (reference sequence). Trimming took 0 bases from V and 3 from J, leaving 9 bases between them. CDR3 length: 13 residues. CDR3 loop: CAWSVGGYYEQYF. CDR3 DNA sequence: TGTGCCTGGAGTGTAGGTGGGTACTACGAGCAGTACTTC.

V and J are TRBV29-1 and TRBJ1-5; D is unclear. The CDR3 consists of 13 residues. In germline, CDR1 is SQVTM, CDR2 ANQGSEA. V lost 2 bases, J lost 6 bases, and 11 bases lay in between. This chain's CDR3 is CSVELGGGQPQHF. The CDR3 DNA sequence: TGCAGCGTTGAACTGGGCGGCGGTCAGCCCCAGCATTTT.

The rearrangement links TRBV18 to TRBJ1-4; 9 bases map to TRBD1. Germline CDR1 KGHSH, CDR2 LQKENI. This CDR3 is 17 amino acids long. V lost 0 bases to trimming and J lost 8 bases; unmatched junction nucleotides: 10. Here the CDR3 reads CASSPPNRTGVGEKLFF. The CDR3 nucleotides are TGTGCCAGCTCACCACCGAATCGGACAGGGGTTGGCGAAAAACTGTTTTTT.

This clone was seen just once. The rearrangement joins TRBV7-9 to TRBJ2-5; 7 bases align to TRBD2. V lost 4 bases and J lost 5; bases outside the gene matches: 10. This CDR3 comprises 15 residues. Germline-derived CDR1 and CDR2 are SEHNR and FQNEAQ (reference sequence). The CDR3 nucleotides are TGTGCCAGCAGCTCTAGCGGAGGCCATGGGGAGACCCAGTACTTC. Translating gives CASSSSGGHGETQYF.

The CDR3 sequence is CASSLAGVRTEAFF. For the CDR3, the DNA is TGTGCCAGCAGCTTGGCCGGGGTTCGTACTGAAGCTTTCTTT. The genes are TRBV5-5 and TRBJ1-1; D gene uncertain. CDR1 and CDR2 from the germline V gene are SGHKS and YYEKEE (reference sequence). The ends were cut back, 0 bases at V and 5 bases at J, with 11 bases in the middle. CDR3 length equals 14 residues. Looking up the rest from reference TRBV5-5 and TRBJ1-1 gives the full variable domain: DAGVTQSPTHLIKTRGQQVTLRCSPISGHKSVSWYQQVLGQGPQFIFQYYEKEERGRGNFPDRFSARQFPNYSSELNVNALLLGDSALYLCASSLAGVRTEAFFGQGTRLTVV.

The chain links TRBV6-1 to TRBJ2-7; TRBD2 matches at 11 bases. Germline CDR1 reads MNHNS; CDR2 reads SASEGT. After removal of 1 base from V and 2 bases from J, the junction contained 4 bases not matched to a gene. The CDR3 is 16 amino acids. The CDR3 sequence is CASSEGASGGTYEQYF. The CDR3 region has the DNA TGTGCCAGCAGTGAAGGGGCTAGCGGGGGGACCTACGAGCAGTACTTC.

The V call is TRBV19, the J call TRBJ1-1, with D possibly TRBD1 on 5 matching bases. The ends were cut back, 5 bases at V and 6 bases at J, with 16 bases in the middle. Per the germline V gene, CDR1 is LNHDA and CDR2 is SQIVND (reference sequence). The CDR3 totals 14 residues. The CDR3 sequence: CASSSDIGAPEAFF. In DNA, the CDR3 is TGTGCCAGTAGTTCGGATATTGGGGCACCTGAAGCTTTCTTT.

For this clone: One end of the junction varies from germline; a read error may be responsible. The chain carries TRBV7-2 and TRBJ1-1; D call uncertain. CDR3 length: 14 amino acids. Looked up from germline, CDR1 is SGHTA and CDR2 is FQGNSA. The CDR3, as DNA: TGTGCCAGCAGCACCCGGGAGGGAAACAGTGAAGCTTTCTTT. Its protein is CASSTREGNSEAFF.

The chain is built from TRBV9 and TRBJ1-1, with D uncertain. V lost 0 bases and J 0 bases, leaving 6 bases between the germline ends. Germline V lookup: CDR1 SGDLS, CDR2 YYNGEE. The CDR3 runs 14 residues. Written as DNA, the CDR3 is TGTGCCAGCAGCGTAGGAACTATGAACACTGAAGCTTTCTTT. It codes for CASSVGTMNTEAFF.

This clone was recorded once. The CDR3 here is CASSSGRGRYYGYTF. Here the CDR3 DNA reads TGTGCCAGTAGTTCGGGAAGGGGGCGATACTATGGCTACACCTTC. The chain couples TRBV19 to TRBJ1-2; TRBD1 agrees at 7 bases. The CDR3 loop spans 15 amino acids. CDR1 and CDR2 from the germline V gene are LNHDA and SQIVND (reference sequence). Unmatched junction bases numbered 9, after V lost 5 bases and J lost 3 bases.

V gene TRBV6-6 combines with J gene TRBJ1-4; unclear D gene. CDR1 and CDR2 (germline): MNHNY, SVGAGI (reference sequence). V was cut by 5 bases and J by 8 bases, with 9 bases left in between. The CDR3 is 12 amino acids. CDR3 DNA sequence: TGTGCCAGCAGTCGGACCGCCGAAAAACTGTTTTTT. This encodes CASSRTAEKLFF.

The genes are TRBV30 and TRBJ2-5, with 9 bases matching TRBD1. This CDR3 has 14 amino acids. Trimming cost V 3 bases and J 5 bases; bases outside gene matches: 7. Germline V gives CDR1 GTSNPN, CDR2 SVGIG (reference sequence). The CDR3 bases are TGTGCCTGGAGACACCGGGACAGGGTGGAGACCCAGTACTTC. Its translation is CAWRHRDRVETQYF.

The chain couples TRBV7-9 to TRBJ1-2; 7 positions match TRBD1. The V gene's germline CDR1 is SEHNR and CDR2 FQNEAQ (reference sequence). The CDR3 covers 13 residues. Trimming at V came to 5 bases and at J to 8 bases, leaving 8 bases not matched to a gene. The CDR3: CASSPQTGYGYTF. The CDR3 coding sequence is TGTGCCAGCAGCCCCCAGACAGGGTACGGCTACACCTTC.

V is TRBV2 and J is TRBJ1-5, with 7 nucleotides matching TRBD1. After removal of 6 bases from V and 2 bases from J, the junction contained 4 bases not matched to a gene. The CDR3 sequence is 14 residues long. The germline gives CDR1 SNHLY, CDR2 FYNNEI. CDR3 amino acids: CASRYDRGNQPQHF. The CDR3 coding sequence is TGTGCCAGCAGGTATGACAGGGGCAATCAGCCCCAGCATTTT.

The V call is TRBV9, the J call TRBJ1-1; TRBD1 might be the D (5 bases). Trimming cost V 0 bases and J 8 bases, with 11 bases left between them. The CDR3 runs to 13 residues. Germline loops: CDR1 SGDLS, CDR2 YYNGEE. CDR3 protein: CASSVDSRTEAFF. The DNA for the CDR3 is TGTGCCAGCAGCGTAGATTCCCGGACAGAAGCTTTCTTT.

The rearrangement links TRBV6-5 to TRBJ2-1, with D possibly being TRBD2 (6 bases). Germline-derived CDR1 and CDR2 are MNHEY and SVGAGI. The CDR3 contains 14 residues. V lost 9 bases to trimming and J lost 4 bases, with 16 bases between them. The CDR3 DNA follows: TGTGCCAGTCGCCCTCGCGGGGTTTACAATGAGCAGTTCTTC. It translates to CASRPRGVYNEQFF.

The chain joins TRBV15 to TRBJ1-1, with D maybe TRBD1 (6 bases). From germline, CDR1 is LNHNV and CDR2 YYDKDF (reference sequence). The V gene lost 0 bases and the J gene lost 1 base, with 9 bases spanning the gap. The CDR3 spans 15 residues. The DNA for the CDR3 is TGTGCCACCAGCAGAGATCCGGGACAGAACACTGAAGCTTTCTTT. It specifies CATSRDPGQNTEAFF.

The chain couples TRBV6-4 to TRBJ2-2, with no clear D. Germline V gene data show CDR1 as MRHNA and CDR2 as SNTAGT. The CDR3 has 13 amino acids. V lost 2 bases to trimming and J lost 1 base, with 2 bases between them. CDR3 bases: TGTGCCAGCAGTGACAGGAACACCGGGGAGCTGTTTTTT. It translates to CASSDRNTGELFF.

CDR3 DNA sequence: TGTGCCAGCAGCCCGTACGGGCAGAACTACGAGCAGTACTTC. Protein product: CASSPYGQNYEQYF. The chain couples TRBV7-9 to TRBJ2-7, with unresolved D. V was cut by 5 bases and J by 3 bases, with 14 bases left in between. The CDR3 contains 14 residues. Per germline, CDR1 SEHNR and CDR2 FQNEAQ (reference sequence).

The rearrangement joins TRBV7-8 to TRBJ1-6; weak D call: TRBD1 (6 bases). Looked up from germline, CDR1 is SGHVS and CDR2 is FQNEAQ. V gave up 5 bases and J gave up 6 bases, with 17 bases separating them. This CDR3 is 16 amino acids long. In nucleotides, the CDR3 is TGTGCCAGCAGCCCCCAGGCAAGGACAGTTAATTCACCCCTCCACTTT. Its protein is CASSPQARTVNSPLHF. Full variable domain (remainder filled in from reference TRBV7-8 and TRBJ1-6): GAGVSQSPRYKVAKRGQDVALRCDPISGHVSLFWYQQALGQGPEFLTYFQNEAQLDKSGLPSDRFFAERPEGSVSTLKIQRTQQEDSAVYLCASSPQARTVNSPLHFGNGTRLTVT.

The rearrangement joins TRBV6-5 to TRBJ2-7, with a weak D call TRBD2 (5 bases). The CDR3 spans 11 residues. V was trimmed by 7 bases and J by 7 bases, leaving 11 bases between them. Germline-derived CDR1 and CDR2 are MNHEY and SVGAGI. The CDR3 protein is CASIHTGEQYF. In nucleotides, the CDR3 is TGTGCCAGCATTCATACGGGGGAGCAGTACTTC.

The chain has TRBV28 and TRBJ1-5; D gene ambiguous. Germline V gene data show CDR1 as MDHEN and CDR2 as SYDVKM. This CDR3 has 16 amino acids. Trimming cost V 4 bases and J 0 bases, with 13 bases left between them. The CDR3 loop reads CASSSVPRYSNQPQHF. In DNA form, the CDR3 reads TGTGCCAGCAGTTCCGTGCCTAGGTATAGCAATCAGCCCCAGCATTTT.

The CDR3 region is CASSVGGTGKYEQYF. DNA of the CDR3: TGTGCCAGCAGCGTTGGTGGGACAGGGAAGTACGAGCAGTACTTC. This chain uses TRBV9 with TRBJ2-7; TRBD1 matches at 9 bases. From germline, CDR1 is SGDLS and CDR2 YYNGEE. Trimming took 2 bases from V and 4 from J; bases not matched to a gene: 7. This CDR3 is 15 amino acids long. Full variable domain (outside the CDR3, taken from reference TRBV9 and TRBJ2-7): DSGVTQTPKHLITATGQRVTLRCSPRSGDLSVYWYQQSLDQGLQFLIQYYNGEERAKGNILERFSAQQFPDLHSELNLSSLELGDSALYFCASSVGGTGKYEQYFGPGTRLTVT.

This clone came up once. This chain links TRBV29-1 with TRBJ1-1, with TRBD1 as a possible D gene (6 bases). Per germline, CDR1 SQVTM and CDR2 ANQGSEA. The CDR3 sequence is 12 residues long. V was trimmed by 6 bases and J by 0 bases, leaving 8 bases between them. CDR3 amino acids: CSVTGVNTEAFF. The CDR3 DNA is TGCAGCGTGACAGGAGTGAACACTGAAGCTTTCTTT.

The chain couples TRBV10-1 to TRBJ1-1; a possible D gene is TRBD1 (5 bases). The CDR3 contains 13 residues. Germline V CDR1 and CDR2: WNHNN, SYGVQD (reference sequence). The V gene lost 2 bases and the J gene lost 7 bases, with 11 bases spanning the gap. The CDR3 nucleotides are TGCGCCAGCAGTGAGAGGGCAGGGAGTGAAGCTTTCTTT. It is translated as CASSERAGSEAFF.

This clone was picked up one time. The rearrangement links TRBV9 to TRBJ1-2; 9 bases are a match to TRBD1. The CDR3 extends over 16 amino acids. Unmatched junction bases numbered 11, after V lost 0 bases and J lost 8 bases. Germline lookup yields CDR1 SGDLS and CDR2 YYNGEE. CDR3 loop: CASSVDLGTGGDGYTF. The CDR3 DNA reads as TGTGCCAGCAGCGTAGATCTGGGAACAGGGGGCGACGGCTACACCTTC.

The rearrangement links TRBV4-1 to TRBJ1-1; 8 nucleotides align to TRBD1. This CDR3 spans 15 amino acids. Trimming cost V 0 bases and J 3 bases; bases outside gene matches: 3. The germline gives CDR1 MGHRA, CDR2 YSYEKL. This chain's CDR3 is CASSQDWTGYTEAFF. In DNA form, the CDR3 reads TGCGCCAGCAGCCAAGATTGGACAGGGTACACTGAAGCTTTCTTT.

This sequence joins TRBV25-1 and TRBJ1-6; the D gene is possibly TRBD1 (5 bases). The CDR3 runs 15 residues. In germline, CDR1 is MGHDK, CDR2 SYGVNS. Trimming removed 8 bases at V and 0 bases at J, with 11 bases between. Written as DNA, the CDR3 is TGTGCCAGCCGGGGACTCAGCTCCTATAATTCACCCCTCCACTTT. Protein product: CASRGLSSYNSPLHF.

The J gene is TRBJ1-2, the V gene TRBV2; tentatively, D is TRBD1 (5 bases). Germline V CDR1 and CDR2: SNHLY, FYNNEI. This CDR3 spans 14 amino acids. V lost 4 bases and J lost 2, with 11 bases in between. In DNA form, the CDR3 reads TGTGCCAGCAGTGGGGTAACAGGAAACTATGGCTACACCTTC. This gives the protein CASSGVTGNYGYTF.

This chain uses TRBV30 with TRBJ1-3; unclear D gene. V lost 3 bases and J 3 bases, leaving 3 bases between the germline ends. In germline, CDR1 is GTSNPN, CDR2 SVGIG (reference sequence). The CDR3 is 11 amino acids. The CDR3 reads CAWSGGNTIYF. The CDR3 bases are TGTGCCTGGAGCGGTGGAAACACCATATATTTT.

This clone was detected once. The gene calls are TRBV7-3 and TRBJ1-2; 7 positions agree with TRBD1. Germline V gene lookup returns CDR1 SGHTA and CDR2 FQGTGA. This CDR3 is built from 13 residues. J gave up 2 bases and V 5 bases, and 2 bases lay outside the gene matches. In DNA form, the CDR3 reads TGTGCCAGCAGCCCGGACAGGAACTATGGCTACACCTTC. This translates into CASSPDRNYGYTF.